This T cell receptor (beta chain) was obtained from a study of cytomegalovirus exposure and HLA in healthy donors. PCR involved 60 Vbeta and 13 Jbeta primers. Original processing methods: In a later analysis, some 11 million of approximately 86 million unique beta chains occurred in at least two donors. Clones were sequenced by immunoSEQ multiplex PCR, and TCRdb holds only the in-frame ones, with some missing. The V and J calls and clone size were taken over from that table, and D and trimming were inferred from the DNA. Among around 180,000 clones listed, roughly 87% were seen once. CDR1 MNHEY and CDR2 SMNVEV come from the germline V gene (reference sequence). The CDR3 sequence is 13 residues long. Trimming pared 3 bases from V and 5 bases from J, leaving 10 bases between.

V usage is TRBV27 and J usage is TRBJ1-1; no definite D call. This TCR was sampled from a woman in her forties or fifties in good health and CMV-seronegative. The sample taken for sequencing was PBMCs. The CDR3, as DNA: TGTGCCAGCAGTTTGTACAAGTATACTGAAGCTTTCTTT. It encodes CASSLYKYTEAFF.